Below, 15 T cell receptor beta chains from the same sample are listed, as sequenced in a study of shared clonotypes between healthy human individuals. CD45RO-negative CD8 cells positively selected for CCR7 made up the naive population, which excluded terminally differentiated effector memory CD45RA+ cells. Assay used: immunoSEQ multiplex PCR; TCRdb lists only in-frame clones, some missing. The table lists nearly 2 million clones, about 94% of them singletons. The sequenced material came from naive CD8+ T cells sorted from blood. These receptors originate from a man between 18 and 35 years old in good health.

There are a few counts of this clone. This rearrangement joins TRBV2 to TRBJ2-7; 8 bases agree with TRBD1. The CDR3 spans 15 residues. CDR1 and CDR2 from the germline V gene are SNHLY and FYNNEI. Trimming removed 4 bases from V and 1 base from J; junction bases left unmatched: 6. This CDR3 is CASSVSTGGSYEQYF. The CDR3 region has the DNA TGTGCCAGCAGTGTTAGTACAGGGGGTTCCTACGAGCAGTACTTC.

The V call is TRBV11-2, the J call TRBJ1-1, with 7 bases that match TRBD1. Germline trimming cut 7 bases from V and 4 bases from J; bases unmatched to any gene: 6. This CDR3 is 13 amino acids long. The germline CDR1 and CDR2 sequences are SGHAT and FQNNGV. The CDR3 sequence is CASTRAGGTEAFF. Here the CDR3 DNA reads TGTGCCAGCACCCGAGCAGGGGGCACTGAAGCTTTCTTT.

CDR3: CASSSVPDYSGANVLTF. CDR3 DNA: TGTGCCAGCAGCAGTGTACCTGACTACTCTGGGGCCAACGTCCTGACTTTC. The chain couples TRBV7-9 to TRBJ2-6, with D possibly being TRBD2 (5 bases). CDR3 length equals 17 residues. The germline V and J ends were trimmed by 5 bases and 0 bases, with 14 bases remaining between them. CDR1 and CDR2 (germline): SEHNR, FQNEAQ (reference sequence).

This chain joins TRBV4-3 and TRBJ2-1; TRBD2 matches 10 bases. Germline assignment: CDR1 LGHNA and CDR2 YSLEER. CDR3 length: 15 amino acids. The V gene end was trimmed by 0 bases and the J gene end by 6 bases; junction bases not matched to a gene: 2. CDR3 amino acids: CASSQESGRANEQFF. DNA for the CDR3: TGCGCCAGCAGCCAAGAAAGCGGGAGGGCCAATGAGCAGTTCTTC.

The J gene is TRBJ2-5, the V gene TRBV14; D is uncertain. The germline V gene has CDR1 SGHDN and CDR2 FVKESK. Trimming shortened V by 0 bases and J by 2 bases, and 10 bases separated the two germline ends. The length of the CDR3 is 15 residues. CDR3 loop: CASSQDGWPQETQYF. The CDR3 DNA reads TGTGCCAGCAGCCAAGATGGCTGGCCGCAAGAGACCCAGTACTTC.

V gene TRBV14 combines with J gene TRBJ2-7, with D tentatively TRBD1 (5 bases). The CDR3 spans 13 residues. CDR1 SGHDN and CDR2 FVKESK come from the germline V gene. V was trimmed by 5 bases and J by 1 base, leaving 9 bases between them. The CDR3 bases are TGTGCCAGCAGCTCCCAGGGTTCCTACGAGCAGTACTTC. Protein sequence: CASSSQGSYEQYF.

This clone has just a few counts. V and J are TRBV25-1 and TRBJ1-6, with D unclear. In germline, CDR1 is MGHDK, CDR2 SYGVNS. The CDR3 runs to 15 residues. V was pared by 2 bases and J by 7 bases, with 12 bases between. The CDR3 sequence: CASSEPAVLNSPLHF. CDR3 DNA sequence: TGTGCCAGCAGTGAACCCGCAGTTTTAAATTCACCCCTCCACTTT.

This clone was seen just once. This chain uses TRBV28 with TRBJ2-5, with D tentatively TRBD2 (5 bases). The CDR3 has 16 amino acids. Trimming cost V 1 base and J 0 bases, with 12 bases left between them. CDR1 and CDR2 (germline): MDHEN, SYDVKM. Written as DNA, the CDR3 is TGTGCCAGCAGTTTATTGAGGGAAGTGTACCAAGAGACCCAGTACTTC. It encodes CASSLLREVYQETQYF. Looking up the rest from reference TRBV28 and TRBJ2-5 gives the full variable domain: DVKVTQSSRYLVKRTGEKVFLECVQDMDHENMFWYRQDPGLGLRLIYFSYDVKMKEKGDIPEGYSVSREKKERFSLILESASTNQTSMYLCASSLLREVYQETQYFGPGTRLLVL.

V is TRBV30 and J is TRBJ1-4; 9 nucleotides agree with TRBD1. The length of the CDR3 is 15 residues. The germline V gene has CDR1 GTSNPN and CDR2 SVGIG (reference sequence). The junction had 9 bases not matched to a gene; V was cut back by 3 bases and J by 7 bases. CDR3: CAWSHTGGAGEKLFF. The CDR3 DNA follows: TGTGCCTGGAGCCATACAGGGGGCGCAGGTGAAAAACTGTTTTTT.

V gene TRBV6-5 combines with J gene TRBJ1-5, with 8 bases matching TRBD1. V lost 5 bases, J lost 7 bases, and 4 bases stayed unmatched. The CDR3 contains 13 residues. Germline lookup yields CDR1 MNHEY and CDR2 SVGAGI. CDR3 nucleotide sequence: TGTGCCAGCAGTAACAGGGGGGGCCAGCCCCAGCATTTT. As protein: CASSNRGGQPQHF.

This rearrangement joins TRBV5-4 to TRBJ2-1, with TRBD2 matching 9 bases. Germline CDR1 and CDR2: SGHNT and YYREEE (reference sequence). The V gene end was trimmed by 4 bases and the J gene end by 8 bases; junction bases not matched to a gene: 7. The CDR3 consists of 14 residues. CDR3 protein: CASSQGLAYDEQFF. CDR3 DNA sequence: TGTGCCAGCAGCCAGGGACTAGCTTACGATGAGCAGTTCTTC.

The genes are TRBV5-6 and TRBJ1-2; TRBD1 is a possible D gene (5 bases). Trimming took 6 bases from V and 8 from J, leaving 17 bases between them. Looked up from germline, CDR1 is SGHDT and CDR2 is YYEEEE. The CDR3 covers 13 residues. CDR3 coding DNA: TGTGCCAGCACCTTAGGGGATTTAGGAGGCTACACCTTC. Its translation: CASTLGDLGGYTF.

The gene calls are TRBV27 and TRBJ2-7; D unresolved. CDR3 size: 12 residues. V lost 8 bases to trimming and J lost 3 bases, with 11 bases between them. Germline CDR1 reads MNHEY; CDR2 reads SMNVEV (reference sequence). The CDR3 DNA follows: TGTGCCAGCGCGGAAATCGGCTACGAGCAGTACTTC. Translated: CASAEIGYEQYF.

This rearrangement joins TRBV6-6 to TRBJ1-5; D remains ambiguous. The CDR3 is made up of 13 amino acids. CDR1 is MNHNY, CDR2 SVGAGI, per germline (reference sequence). V was trimmed by 2 bases and J by 6 bases, leaving 8 bases between them. CDR3 sequence (DNA): TGTGCCAGCAGTTACACCCCCAGTCAGCCCCAGCATTTT. This gives the protein CASSYTPSQPQHF.

V gene TRBV4-3 combines with J gene TRBJ1-3, with 8 bases that match TRBD1. V lost 1 base, J lost 2 bases, and 1 base stayed unmatched. The CDR3 runs to 15 residues. CDR1 and CDR2 from the germline V gene are LGHNA and YSLEER. The CDR3 DNA follows: TGCGCCAGCAGCCAAGCAGGGGGCACTGGAAACACCATATATTTT. Translation: CASSQAGGTGNTIYF.